The 5 T cell receptor beta chains in this list originate from one sample, sequenced in a study of T-cell reconstitution after alpha-beta-depleted transplantation in children. Preparation of the TCRbeta library was carried out with unique molecular identifiers. TCRdb re-called the PCR reads through MiXCR, storing one row per CDR3 protein. Of around 200,000 distinct CDR3 sequences in the sample, about 6.3% are singletons; the top ten hold more than 2.5%. Here the sequenced sample was PBMCs from the stem cell graft donor, taken from the stem cell graft. Receptors originate from a human donor who donated a stem cell graft to a child with Wiskott-Aldrich syndrome.

This clonotype was seen only a few times. The CDR3 nucleotides are TGTGCCAGCAGCCAAAATACCCGGCTGGATACGCAGTATTTT. It yields the protein CASSQNTRLDTQYF. The V and J genes are TRBV14 and TRBJ2-3; D is uncertain. The V gene lost 2 bases and the J gene lost 6 bases, with 12 bases spanning the gap. The CDR3 has 14 residues. Germline CDR1 and CDR2: SGHDN and FVKESK.

This chain links TRBV5-1 with TRBJ2-7; D not resolved. This CDR3 is built from 15 residues. CDR1 SGHRS and CDR2 YFSETQ come from the germline V gene. Between the trimmed V and J ends, which lost 2 bases and 2 bases, there was a span of 14 bases. The CDR3 bases are TGCGCCAGCAGCTTATCGCCTGGGCGTACCTACGAGCAGTACTTC. Its translation is CASSLSPGRTYEQYF. Supplemented by reference TRBV5-1 and TRBJ2-7, the full variable domain reads KAGVTQTPRYLIKTRGQQVTLSCSPISGHRSVSWYQQTPGQGLQFLFEYFSETQRNKGNFPGRFSGRQFSNSRSEMNVSTLELGDSALYLCASSLSPGRTYEQYFGPGTRLTVT.

This clonotype was found many times. This chain's CDR3 is CASSLVKGDTEAFF. CDR3 nucleotides: TGCGCCAGCAGCTTGGTGAAGGGGGACACTGAAGCTTTCTTT. The chain links TRBV5-1 to TRBJ1-1; D might be TRBD1 (6 bases). The CDR3 is 14 amino acids. Germline V CDR1 and CDR2: SGHRS, YFSETQ. The V and J ends lost 0 bases and 3 bases respectively, with 9 bases between them.

This clonotype has a count of ten or more. The chain has TRBV20-1 and TRBJ2-3; 12 bases map to TRBD2. The CDR3 contains 15 residues. Trimming cost V 4 bases and J 4 bases; bases outside gene matches: 6. CDR1 is DFQATT, CDR2 SNEGSKA, per germline (reference sequence). The chain's CDR3 is CSANPSGGASDTQYF. The CDR3 bases are TGCAGTGCTAATCCTAGCGGGGGGGCCTCAGATACGCAGTATTTT.

The chain couples TRBV11-2 to TRBJ2-7, with a weak D call TRBD2 (5 bases). V lost 2 bases and J 2 bases, leaving 10 bases between the germline ends. Germline CDR1 is SGHAT and CDR2 is FQNNGV. CDR3 size: 14 residues. The CDR3 sequence: CASSLSGRPYEQYF. CDR3 in DNA: TGTGCCAGCAGCTTAAGCGGTAGGCCCTACGAGCAGTACTTC.